This TCR beta chain came from a study of neoadjuvant anti-PD-1 for oral cavity cancer. Study-wide background: Patients mostly received three to four biweekly nivolumab doses at 3 mg/kg before surgery. Non-progressing patients received a fourth nivolumab dose near day 43, then surgery on days 50-56.

Time point: after neoadjuvant nivolumab, at surgical resection. Overall study results and limits: PBMC Gini-index clonality exceeded responders' in non-responders post-nivolumab. TCR analyses covered only a few patients per response group.

Only in-frame clones appear in the TCRdb table, and some are missing; sequencing was by immunoSEQ multiplex PCR. Of about 42,000 clones detected, 77% appear once; the ten largest clones hold approximately 4.8%. The CDR3 loop spans 16 amino acids. Germline V gene data show CDR1 as SGHAT and CDR2 as FQNNGV. Trimming shortened V by 2 bases and J by 4 bases, and 17 bases separated the two germline ends. Details on this clone: Its antigen remains unknown.

The clonotype originates from a person aged 40 to 85 with oral cavity squamous cell carcinoma. This chain joins TRBV11-2 and TRBJ2-5, with TRBD1 as a possible D gene (6 bases). Sequencing was performed on PBMCs, taken after nivolumab (anti-PD-1) treatment. CDR3 DNA: TGTGCCAGCAGCTTAATTGCCGGACAGAAGAGAGAGACCCAGTACTTC. It codes for CASSLIAGQKRETQYF.